What follows are 17 T cell receptor beta chains derived from one specimen sequenced in a study of technical replicates of blood from a few donors. Assay used: immunoSEQ multiplex PCR; TCRdb lists only in-frame clones, some missing. The table has 51,000 or so clones, 90% to 95% seen once. Material for sequencing was PBMCs. The receptors were sampled from a human donor in good health. Some clones in this sample may be carry-over from other donors' samples.

The chain links TRBV9 to TRBJ1-3, with no clear D. Germline V gene sequence: CDR1 SGDLS, CDR2 YYNGEE. The CDR3 consists of 15 residues. Trimming removed 0 bases from V and 0 bases from J, with 7 bases in between. This CDR3 reads CASSVEGASGNTIYF. In nucleotides, the CDR3 is TGTGCCAGCAGCGTAGAGGGAGCCTCTGGAAACACCATATATTTT.

The rearrangement joins TRBV30 to TRBJ1-3; 7 positions match TRBD1. Trimming removed 2 bases from V and 6 bases from J; junction bases left unmatched: 4. The length of the CDR3 is 13 residues. CDR1 is GTSNPN and CDR2 is SVGIG in the germline V gene (reference sequence). The CDR3 DNA is TGTGCCTGGAGTCTGGGACAGACAAACACCATATATTTT. Its translation: CAWSLGQTNTIYF.

V and J are TRBV9 and TRBJ2-3, with D perhaps matching TRBD2 (6 bases). Germline assignment: CDR1 SGDLS and CDR2 YYNGEE. The CDR3 extends over 15 amino acids. The V and J ends lost 0 bases and 0 bases respectively, with 8 bases between them. CDR3 protein: CASSVGGASTDTQYF. In DNA form, the CDR3 reads TGTGCCAGCAGCGTAGGCGGGGCTAGCACAGATACGCAGTATTTT.

The J gene is TRBJ1-2, the V gene TRBV29-1, with 7 positions matching TRBD1. The CDR3 has 11 residues. After removal of 7 bases from V and 4 bases from J, the junction contained 3 bases not matched to a gene. Germline-derived CDR1 and CDR2 are SQVTM and ANQGSEA. CDR3 region: CSANRGYGYTF. As DNA, the CDR3 is TGCAGCGCTAACAGGGGCTATGGCTACACCTTC. Full variable domain (remainder filled in from reference TRBV29-1 and TRBJ1-2): SAVISQKPSRDICQRGTSLTIQCQVDSQVTMMFWYRQQPGQSLTLIATANQGSEATYESGFVIDKFPISRPNLTFSTLTVSNMSPEDSSIYLCSANRGYGYTFGSGTRLTVV.

The rearrangement uses TRBV5-6 and TRBJ1-5; TRBD1 is a possible D gene (5 bases). V shed 4 bases and J shed 7 bases, with 15 bases lying between them. Germline V gene lookup returns CDR1 SGHDT and CDR2 YYEEEE. CDR3 length: 14 residues. The CDR3 sequence: CASSRSGRGQPQHF. The CDR3 DNA is TGTGCCAGCAGCAGGTCCGGTCGGGGGCAGCCCCAGCATTTT.

The chain combines TRBV5-5 with TRBJ1-5; the D gene is possibly TRBD1 (6 bases). This CDR3 spans 16 amino acids. Germline V gene lookup returns CDR1 SGHKS and CDR2 YYEKEE (reference sequence). Trimming pared 0 bases from V and 3 bases from J, leaving 13 bases between. The CDR3 DNA is TGTGCCAGCAGCTTGGTGGGGGCCAGCAACAATCAGCCCCAGCATTTT. It translates to CASSLVGASNNQPQHF.

A single count supports this clone. The chain has TRBV10-2 and TRBJ1-2; D is unresolved. Trimming took off 6 bases at V and 3 bases at J, with 11 bases between the two ends. The length of the CDR3 is 13 residues. CDR1 WSHSY and CDR2 SAAADI come from the germline V gene. CDR3 DNA: TGCGCCAGCAGCGAAGACGGGTACTATGGCTACACCTTC. As protein: CASSEDGYYGYTF.

This chain uses TRBV12-5 with TRBJ1-4, with D possibly being TRBD1 (6 bases). V was pared by 5 bases and J by 7 bases, with 17 bases between. The CDR3 has 15 residues. Germline V gene data show CDR1 as LGHNT and CDR2 as FRNRAP. The CDR3 here is CASGPSQGRTEKLFF. The DNA for the CDR3 is TGTGCTAGTGGTCCCAGCCAGGGGCGGACTGAAAAACTGTTTTTT.

The chain has TRBV5-1 and TRBJ1-1, with unresolved D. The CDR3 is made up of 15 amino acids. Looked up from germline, CDR1 is SGHRS and CDR2 is YFSETQ. V dropped 0 bases and J dropped 1 base, with 10 bases sitting between them. The CDR3 bases are TGCGCCAGCAGCTTGGCAGGCAGGCCGAACACTGAAGCTTTCTTT. It yields the protein CASSLAGRPNTEAFF.

The chain has TRBV27 and TRBJ2-5, with 9 bases identical to TRBD1. V shed 6 bases and J 5 bases; nucleotides not matched to a gene: 4. The CDR3 extends over 13 amino acids. Germline values: CDR1 MNHEY, CDR2 SMNVEV (reference sequence). The CDR3 DNA reads TGTGCCAGCAGACTGACAGGGGGGGAGACCCAGTACTTC. Amino acid sequence: CASRLTGGETQYF.

V gene TRBV7-2 combines with J gene TRBJ2-7; TRBD2 is a possible D gene (6 bases). Trimming removed 4 bases at V and 4 bases at J, with 14 bases between. CDR1 is SGHTA and CDR2 is FQGNSA in the germline V gene. CDR3 length: 14 amino acids. This CDR3 is CASSSPREWYEQYF. CDR3 coding DNA: TGTGCCAGCAGCTCGCCTCGGGAGTGGTACGAGCAGTACTTC.

The chain has TRBV7-9 and TRBJ1-2; tentatively, D is TRBD1 (5 bases). From germline, CDR1 is SEHNR and CDR2 FQNEAQ (reference sequence). V shed 5 bases and J shed 4 bases, with 8 bases lying between them. The length of the CDR3 is 12 residues. The CDR3 reads CASSMDTYGYTF. CDR3 nucleotides: TGTGCCAGCAGCATGGACACCTATGGCTACACCTTC.

The chain combines TRBV7-8 with TRBJ1-3, with a weak D call TRBD1 (6 bases). Germline V CDR1 and CDR2: SGHVS, FQNEAQ. V dropped 6 bases and J dropped 2 bases, with 20 bases sitting between them. The CDR3 consists of 17 residues. CDR3 nucleotide sequence: TGTGCCAGCAGGGGGGCTTGGCGGGAGAGCGCTGGAAACACCATATATTTT. This codes for CASRGAWRESAGNTIYF.

The CDR3, as DNA: TGTGCCAGCAGGCAGGGGGCCGTTAATCAGCCCCAGCATTTT. Its translation is CASRQGAVNQPQHF. The V and J genes are TRBV6-1 and TRBJ1-5; 8 bases line up with TRBD1. Trimming removed 6 bases from V and 4 bases from J; junction bases left unmatched: 5. The CDR3 is 14 residues long. In germline, CDR1 is MNHNS, CDR2 SASEGT.

The rearrangement joins TRBV7-2 to TRBJ1-1; D unclear. The germline CDR1 and CDR2 sequences are SGHTA and FQGNSA. The germline V and J ends were trimmed by 1 base and 4 bases, with 7 bases remaining between them. CDR3 length: 13 residues. The CDR3 DNA follows: TGTGCCAGCAGCTTAGTCCACGGCACTGAAGCTTTCTTT. Protein product: CASSLVHGTEAFF.

The chain uses TRBV7-9 and TRBJ2-5, with TRBD2 as a possible D gene (6 bases). CDR3 length equals 14 residues. Germline assignment: CDR1 SEHNR and CDR2 FQNEAQ (reference sequence). Deletions cut 5 bases from V and 2 bases from J, with 12 bases between. CDR3 bases: TGTGCCAGCAGCCCCTCGGGAGTACAAGAGACCCAGTACTTC. It encodes CASSPSGVQETQYF. The variable domain in full, completed from reference TRBV7-9 and TRBJ2-5, reads DTGVSQNPRHKITKRGQNVTFRCDPISEHNRLYWYRQTLGQGPEFLTYFQNEAQLEKSRLLSDRFSAERPKGSFSTLEIQRTEQGDSAMYLCASSPSGVQETQYFGPGTRLLVL.

This clone was seen only a few times. This rearrangement joins TRBV7-2 to TRBJ2-3; D is perhaps TRBD2 (5 bases). The germline gives CDR1 SGHTA, CDR2 FQGNSA. CDR3 size: 16 residues. The germline V and J ends were trimmed by 4 bases and 1 base, with 15 bases remaining between them. CDR3 nucleotide sequence: TGTGCCAGCAGCTCCCCATCTCTAGCACGCACAGATACGCAGTATTTT. Its protein is CASSSPSLARTDTQYF.